The rows below give T cell receptor beta chains drawn from one sample of a study of cytomegalovirus exposure and HLA in healthy donors. Data came from immunoSEQ multiplex PCR; TCRdb stores just in-frame clones and leaves some out. The sample holds about 120,000 clones, roughly 78% seen once. Sequencing used PBMCs. The receptors shown here come from a woman in her thirties in good health and CMV-seropositive. Both conserved end residues are part of each CDR3. D genes are given only for firm matches. Only part of the rows carry a size: once, few, many, or a class if the clone is expanded.

- TRBJ2-3 TRBV7-9 TRBD2 CASSLGSGVITDTQYF TGTGCCAGCAGCTTAGGCAGCGGGGTAATCACAGATACGCAGTATTTT
- TRBJ2-1 TRBV5-4 - CASSASGNEQFF TGTGCCAGCAGCGCCTCAGGGAATGAGCAGTTCTTC
few TRBJ2-7 TRBV4-3 TRBD1 CASSQSWDRGSYEQYF TGCGCCAGCAGCCAATCCTGGGACAGGGGTTCCTACGAGCAGTACTTC
- TRBJ1-6 TRBV6-4 TRBD1 CASSAGTGGDSPLHF TGTGCCAGCAGTGCCGGGACAGGGGGTGATTCACCCCTCCACTTT
- TRBJ1-6 TRBV14 - CASSQRGGTYNSPLHF TGTGCCAGCAGCCAAAGAGGGGGAACCTATAATTCACCCCTCCACTTT
- TRBJ2-7 TRBV29-1 - CSVEDRSETYEQYF TGCAGCGTTGAAGATCGGTCCGAGACCTACGAGCAGTACTTC
- TRBJ1-2 TRBV7-9 - CASSLAAPIGANYGYTF TGTGCCAGCAGCTTAGCGGCCCCGATAGGGGCTAACTATGGCTACACCTTC
- TRBJ2-5 TRBV28 - CASSLTGGQSTQYF TGTGCCAGCAGTTTAACGGGGGGCCAAAGCACCCAGTACTTC
- TRBJ1-3 TRBV27 - CASSLSGSSGNTIYF TGTGCCAGCAGTTTGTCCGGGAGCTCTGGAAACACCATATATTTT
- TRBJ2-7 TRBV7-9 - CASSFLGQPQQYF TGTGCCAGCAGCTTTCTTGGGCAGCCGCAGCAGTACTTC
- TRBJ2-3 TRBV29-1 - CSVVFSSTDTQYF TGCAGCGTTGTCTTCTCAAGCACTGATACGCAGTATTTT
- TRBJ1-4 TRBV18 - CASSPEGQYHEKLFF TGTGCCAGCTCACCAGAAGGACAGTACCATGAAAAACTGTTTTTT
- TRBJ2-7 TRBV5-6 TRBD1 CASSFGTGGSEQYF TGTGCCAGCAGCTTCGGGACAGGGGGTTCCGAGCAGTACTTC
- TRBJ2-1 TRBV7-3 TRBD2 CASSPSRGGRTYNEQFF TGTGCCAGCAGCCCATCTCGCGGGGGGCGTACCTACAATGAGCAGTTCTTC
- TRBJ1-6 TRBV10-3 TRBD1 CAISEATGSPLHF TGTGCCATCAGTGAGGCGACAGGGTCACCCCTCCACTTT
few TRBJ2-1 TRBV10-3 TRBD2 CATTSGGAGEQFF TGTGCCACCACTAGCGGGGGGGCCGGTGAGCAGTTCTTC
- TRBJ2-7 TRBV28 TRBD1 CASSSLTGRFYEQYF TGTGCCAGCAGTTCTCTGACAGGGCGTTTCTACGAGCAGTACTTC
- TRBJ2-7 TRBV5-1 - CASSFEPGSSYEQYF TGCGCCAGCAGCTTCGAACCGGGTAGCTCCTACGAGCAGTACTTC
- TRBJ2-3 TRBV7-9 TRBD1 CASSPWGTATDTQYF TGTGCCAGCAGCCCCTGGGGGACAGCCACAGATACGCAGTATTTT
- TRBJ2-1 TRBV5-4 TRBD2 CASSLPGGGGREQFF TGTGCCAGCAGCCTACCCGGGGGGGGCGGGAGGGAGCAGTTCTTC
- TRBJ2-5 TRBV9 TRBD1 CASSEQGAGETQYF TGTGCCAGCAGCGAACAGGGGGCTGGAGAGACCCAGTACTTC
once TRBJ1-5 TRBV6-6 TRBD1 CASSYRIQGAFQPQHF TGTGCCAGCAGTTACCGGATACAGGGGGCGTTTCAGCCCCAGCATTTT
- TRBJ1-1 TRBV10-3 TRBD1 CAIRTGGTEAFF TGTGCCATCCGGACAGGGGGCACTGAAGCTTTCTTT
once TRBJ1-1 TRBV7-9 - CSSSSGVMNTEAFF TGTTCCAGCAGCTCGGGTGTAATGAACACTGAAGCTTTCTTT
- TRBJ1-1 TRBV7-9 - CASSLVGGDTEAFF TGTGCCAGCAGCTTAGTGGGGGGGGACACTGAAGCTTTCTTT
- TRBJ1-6 TRBV5-4 - CASSLGRSNSPLHF TGTGCCAGCAGCCTGGGGAGGTCCAATTCACCCCTCCACTTT
once TRBJ2-1 TRBV29-1 - CSVGAWEQFF TGCAGCGTTGGAGCCTGGGAGCAGTTCTTC
once TRBJ2-3 TRBV7-2 - CASSLDMYSDTQYF TGTGCCAGCAGCTTAGACATGTATTCAGATACGCAGTATTTT
few TRBJ2-5 TRBV4-3 - CASSQARDSETQYF TGCGCCAGCAGCCAAGCCAGGGACTCGGAGACCCAGTACTTC
once TRBJ2-1 TRBV6-1 TRBD2 CASRGLAAGGEQFF TGTGCCAGCAGGGGACTAGCCGCCGGGGGGGAGCAGTTCTTC
once TRBJ2-7 TRBV5-1 - CASSLEASVYEQYF TGCGCCAGCAGCTTGGAGGCTAGCGTCTACGAGCAGTACTTC
- TRBJ1-2 TRBV6-1 - CASSEAGGYGYTF TGTGCCAGCAGTGAAGCTGGGGGGTATGGCTACACCTTC
- TRBJ2-3 TRBV19 TRBD2 CASSIGGEDTQYF TGTGCCAGTAGTATTGGGGGGGAAGATACGCAGTATTTT
- TRBJ2-6 TRBV29-1 TRBD1 CSVVGDRESSNVLTF TGCAGCGTTGTTGGGGACAGAGAATCCTCCAACGTCCTGACTTTC
- TRBJ1-6 TRBV10-3 - CAISHSGYNSPLHF TGTGCCATCAGCCACAGTGGATATAATTCACCCCTCCACTTT
- TRBJ1-1 TRBV7-3 - CASSLKSRTGAFF TGTGCCAGCAGCTTAAAGTCTAGGACTGGAGCTTTCTTT